Presented here are 14 T cell receptor beta chains from one specimen sequenced in a study of regulatory T cells in long-lasting Graves disease. Both iRepertoire HTBI primers and Arm-PCR of CDR3 regions were used to build the TCR beta libraries. TCRdb re-called the multiplex PCR reads with MiXCR, one entry per CDR3 protein. The table has hundreds of thousands of distinct CDR3 sequences, roughly 13% seen once; the top ten hold 8.5% to 10%. Time point described: newly diagnosed GD, antithyroid drugs for less than 3 months. TCR sequences were obtained from RNA taken from PBMCs. These data were also reused for a study on T cells in Graves' hyperthyroidism and ophthalmopathy.

Source: peripheral blood mononuclear cells (PBMCs), taken at new diagnosis, from a patient treated with antithyroid drugs. The receptors shown here come from a man under 40 with Graves disease.

Many counts were recorded for this clonotype. The gene calls are TRBV11-3 and TRBJ2-4, with unresolved D. Deletions cut 5 bases from V and 2 bases from J, with 7 bases between. Germline lookup yields CDR1 SGHNT and CDR2 YENEEA. The CDR3 has 13 residues. This CDR3 reads CASSPSSKNIQYF. The CDR3 DNA sequence: TGTGCCAGCAGCCCCAGCTCCAAAAACATTCAGTACTTC.

Ten or more counts support this clonotype. V is TRBV6-2 or TRBV6-3 and J is TRBJ1-4, with D perhaps matching TRBD1 (5 bases). Trimming pared 6 bases from V and 5 bases from J, leaving 16 bases between. This CDR3 comprises 15 residues. CDR1 is MNHEY and CDR2 is SVGEGT in the germline V gene. DNA of the CDR3: TGTGCCAGCAGCAAACGAGGGACTCTCAATGAAAAACTGTTTTTT. Amino acid sequence: CASSKRGTLNEKLFF.

This clonotype showed up just once. This may be a read error, as it is one base from a much larger clone. The V call is TRBV5-6, the J call TRBJ1-2; D is uncertain. The CDR3 runs to 13 residues. CDR1 and CDR2 (germline): SGHDT, YYEEEE. This chain's CDR3 is CASSPTDFYGHTF. CDR3 DNA sequence: TGTGCCAGCAGCCCGACCGACTTCTATGGCCACACCTTC.

This clonotype appeared many times. This chain connects TRBV2 to TRBJ2-1, with 7 bases aligning to TRBD2. The CDR3 is 13 amino acids. Germline assignment: CDR1 SNHLY and CDR2 FYNNEI. V lost 6 bases, J lost 6 bases, and 5 bases stayed unmatched. Written as DNA, the CDR3 is TGTGCCAGCAGCTACGGGAGGCTCAATGAGCAGTTCTTC. This sequence encodes CASSYGRLNEQFF.

This clonotype was detected only a few times. The chain links TRBV7-6 to TRBJ2-4; 13 positions agree with TRBD2. Germline assignment: CDR1 SGHVS and CDR2 FNYEAQ. The V segment lost 1 base and the J segment 2 bases; nucleotides outside the gene matches: 17. The CDR3 runs to 22 residues. Here the CDR3 reads CASSLGGGTGTSGDGSKNIQYF. CDR3 bases: TGTGCCAGCAGCTTAGGGGGGGGGACCGGGACTAGCGGGGATGGATCCAAAAACATTCAGTACTTC.

This clonotype showed up many times. The chain uses TRBV5-1 and TRBJ2-6; tentatively, D is TRBD1 (6 bases). Germline CDR1 is SGHRS and CDR2 is YFSETQ. Trimming cost V 4 bases and J 3 bases, with 11 bases left between them. The CDR3 contains 15 residues. The CDR3 DNA reads as TGCGCCAGCAGCGCCAGGGGTCTTGGGGCCAACGTCCTGACTTTC. This gives the protein CASSARGLGANVLTF. Variable domain in full (rest from reference TRBV5-1 and TRBJ2-6): KAGVTQTPRYLIKTRGQQVTLSCSPISGHRSVSWYQQTPGQGLQFLFEYFSETQRNKGNFPGRFSGRQFSNSRSEMNVSTLELGDSALYLCASSARGLGANVLTFGAGSRLTVL.

This clonotype was seen a few times. J is TRBJ2-2 and V is TRBV19, with TRBD2 as a possible D gene (7 bases). The ends were cut back, 8 bases at V and 6 bases at J, with 19 bases in the middle. Germline V gene lookup returns CDR1 LNHDA and CDR2 SQIVND (reference sequence). This CDR3 spans 15 amino acids. CDR3 in DNA: TGTGCCAGTGGGGGGGCGGGACATTATTCCGGGGAGCTGTTTTTT. It encodes CASGGAGHYSGELFF.

This clonotype has just a few counts. The J gene is TRBJ2-2, the V gene TRBV27; tentative D call: TRBD2 (6 bases). CDR1 and CDR2 (germline): MNHEY, SMNVEV (reference sequence). The CDR3 has 17 residues. The germline V and J ends were trimmed by 6 bases and 2 bases, with 19 bases remaining between them. The CDR3 spells CASSPGGSGLNTGELFF. CDR3 coding DNA: TGTGCCAGCAGCCCCGGCGGTAGCGGTCTAAACACCGGGGAGCTGTTTTTT.

This clonotype was recorded at least ten times. The chain recombines TRBV6-2 or TRBV6-3 with TRBJ2-7; TRBD1 matches at 9 bases. The V segment lost 4 bases and the J segment 1 base; nucleotides outside the gene matches: 11. The germline CDR1 and CDR2 sequences are MNHEY and SVGEGT. The CDR3 loop spans 17 amino acids. As DNA, the CDR3 is TGTGCCAGCAGTTTACTGTCCGGACAGGGGAAATCCTACGAGCAGTACTTC. Residues: CASSLLSGQGKSYEQYF.

This clonotype was seen a few times. The chain combines TRBV12-3 or TRBV12-4 with TRBJ2-3; possibly TRBD1 for D (6 bases). The CDR3 is 16 residues long. The germline V and J ends were trimmed by 4 bases and 2 bases, with 16 bases remaining between them. For the CDR3, the DNA is TGTGCCAGCAGTTCATGGGACACACAGAACACAGATACGCAGTATTTT. Its protein is CASSSWDTQNTDTQYF.

V gene TRBV27 combines with J gene TRBJ1-2; D gene uncertain. The CDR3 has 16 amino acids. V was clipped by 5 bases and J by 2 bases, with 18 bases between them. Germline values: CDR1 MNHEY, CDR2 SMNVEV (reference sequence). For the CDR3, the DNA is TGTGCCAGCAGTGCACTCTATAAGGGTAGAAACTATGGCTACACCTTC. Translating gives CASSALYKGRNYGYTF.

The sample holds many counts of this clonotype. The chain uses TRBV27 and TRBJ1-5; 8 nucleotides agree with TRBD1. After removal of 3 bases from V and 7 bases from J, the junction contained 11 bases not matched to a gene. Germline CDR1 is MNHEY and CDR2 is SMNVEV (reference sequence). CDR3 size: 16 residues. Here the CDR3 DNA reads TGTGCCAGCAGTTTGGTCCGAGGACAGGGACAACAGCCCCAGCATTTT. This codes for CASSLVRGQGQQPQHF.

This clonotype came up many times. The V and J genes are TRBV20-1 and TRBJ2-7; tentatively, D is TRBD1 (6 bases). The V gene lost 3 bases and the J gene lost 3 bases, with 12 bases spanning the gap. Looked up from germline, CDR1 is DFQATT and CDR2 is SNEGSKA (reference sequence). This CDR3 is 13 amino acids long. The CDR3 here is CSARAGQNYEQYF. The CDR3 DNA reads TGCAGTGCTAGGGCCGGACAGAACTACGAGCAGTACTTC.

The table lists this clonotype with a few counts. J is TRBJ1-5 and V is TRBV5-1, with 8 bases aligning to TRBD1. The CDR3 has 15 amino acids. V shed 4 bases, J shed 6 bases, and the junction held 9 bases outside the gene matches. CDR1 SGHRS and CDR2 YFSETQ come from the germline V gene. The CDR3 loop reads CASSPGQGGFQPQHF. The CDR3, as DNA: TGCGCCAGCAGCCCCGGACAGGGAGGTTTTCAGCCCCAGCATTTT.